Presented here are 30 T cell receptor beta chains from one specimen sequenced in a study of T cells in Graves' hyperthyroidism and ophthalmopathy (dated by TCRdb to about 2019). Libraries were built with multiplex PCR. TCRdb lists the instrument as Illumina HiSeq 2000. The TCR beta CDR3 regions were amplified from RNA transcripts. For the first round of RT-PCR on the TCR CDR3, the HTBI primer set was used together with the Qiagen OneStep RT-PCR kit. TCRdb cleaned the public reads at Q25 with fastp, built clones with MiXCR and kept in-frame beta chains. Entries are consolidated by CDR3 protein sequence, retaining the most common genes and DNA. For this sample the table gives hundreds of thousands of distinct CDR3 sequences, of which roughly 24% were detected only once. Approximately 10% of the sample belongs to the ten largest clones. Specimen: blood. The receptor set was obtained from a woman in her thirties with Graves' ophthalmopathy.

This clonotype showed up just a few times. The rearrangement links TRBV28 to TRBJ2-7; 9 bases agree with TRBD2. With V trimmed by 1 base and J by 6 bases, 10 bases remained unmatched. The CDR3 length is 16 residues. Germline V CDR1 and CDR2: MDHEN, SYDVKM. This CDR3 is CASSLSTAGGSLEQYF. CDR3 sequence (DNA): TGTGCCAGCAGTTTATCCACAGCGGGGGGATCCCTCGAGCAGTACTTC.

The chain uses TRBV12-3 or TRBV12-4 and TRBJ1-2; unclear D gene. The CDR3 contains 13 residues. V lost 3 bases and J 7 bases, leaving 12 bases between the germline ends. In nucleotides, the CDR3 is TGTGCCAGCAGTTTTGGGCACGAGGGTGGCTACACCTTC. Its translation is CASSFGHEGGYTF.

This clonotype has a count of ten or more. The genes are TRBV6-5 and TRBJ1-1; possible D gene TRBD1, 5 bases. Per germline, CDR1 MNHEY and CDR2 SVGAGI. The V and J ends lost 4 bases and 2 bases respectively, with 11 bases between them. The CDR3 spans 14 residues. The CDR3 protein is CASSSEGRNTEAFF. The CDR3 nucleotides are TGTGCCAGCAGTTCTGAGGGGAGAAACACTGAAGCTTTCTTT.

Here the CDR3 DNA reads TGTGCCAGCGGGACAGGGACTAACTATGGCTACACCTTC. Its protein is CASGTGTNYGYTF. J is TRBJ1-2 and V is TRBV28; 9 nucleotides agree with TRBD1. From germline, CDR1 is MDHEN and CDR2 SYDVKM. The CDR3 sequence is 13 residues long. The ends lost 8 bases at V and 0 bases at J; junction bases unmatched: 1.

The J gene is TRBJ1-3, the V gene TRBV6-1; D gene unclear. Germline loops: CDR1 MNHNS, CDR2 SASEGT. The CDR3 runs to 15 residues. V was clipped by 6 bases and J by 5 bases, with 17 bases between them. The CDR3 loop reads CASSGQRNARNTIYF. The CDR3 nucleotides are TGTGCCAGCAGCGGGCAAAGAAATGCCAGAAACACCATATATTTT.

This clonotype was counted only a few times. The rearrangement links TRBV6-1 to TRBJ1-2, with unresolved D. Per the germline V gene, CDR1 is MNHNS and CDR2 is SASEGT. V dropped 7 bases and J dropped 0 bases, with 12 bases sitting between them. This CDR3 is built from 14 residues. The CDR3, as DNA: TGTGCCAGCATCCTAGAGGTAGCTAACTATGGCTACACCTTC. Amino acids: CASILEVANYGYTF.

The V gene is TRBV5-6, the J gene TRBJ1-2; possibly TRBD1 for D (6 bases). With 4 bases removed from V and 2 bases from J, the gap between germline ends came to 12 bases. Germline loops: CDR1 SGHDT, CDR2 YYEEEE. This CDR3 is built from 14 residues. The CDR3 region is CASSAGEGNYGYTF. Written as DNA, the CDR3 is TGTGCCAGCAGCGCAGGGGAAGGGAACTATGGCTACACCTTC.

About this clonotype itself: An end of the junction differs from the germline gene, which may be a read error. J is TRBJ1-5 and V is TRBV6-2 or TRBV6-3, with D perhaps matching TRBD1 (5 bases). The germline V gene has CDR1 MNHEY and CDR2 SVGEGT. CDR3 size: 15 residues. The CDR3 spells CASRADRPSYQPQHF. CDR3 DNA sequence: TGTGCCAGCAGAGCCGACAGACCTAGCTATCAGCCCCAGCATTTT.

At least ten counts were recorded for this clonotype. The chain couples TRBV10-1 to TRBJ2-7; no firm D call. The germline V gene encodes CDR1 WNHNN and CDR2 SYGVQD (reference sequence). V lost 10 bases to trimming and J lost 7 bases, with 17 bases between them. This CDR3 has 12 residues. The CDR3 DNA follows: TGCGCCACCGCGGCTCCTAATCAGGAGCAGTACTTC. Protein sequence: CATAAPNQEQYF.

This clonotype was recorded many times. The V gene is TRBV24-1, the J gene TRBJ2-5, with a weak D call TRBD1 (5 bases). The CDR3 is made up of 15 amino acids. Per the germline V gene, CDR1 is KGHDR and CDR2 is SFDVKD. V was trimmed by 1 base and J by 0 bases, leaving 8 bases between them. DNA of the CDR3: TGTGCCACCAGTGATTTAGGCAGGGACCAAGAGACCCAGTACTTC. Translating gives CATSDLGRDQETQYF.

This clonotype has only a few counts. V usage is TRBV14 and J usage is TRBJ2-2, with 8 bases that match TRBD1. Germline trimming cut 3 bases from V and 0 bases from J; bases unmatched to any gene: 3. The CDR3 has 16 residues. Per the germline V gene, CDR1 is SGHDN and CDR2 is FVKESK. The DNA of the CDR3 is TGTGCCAGCAGCCAGACAGGGGCGACGAACACCGGGGAGCTGTTTTTT. This sequence encodes CASSQTGATNTGELFF. The variable domain in full, with the rest retrieved from reference TRBV14 and TRBJ2-2, is EAGVTQFPSHSVIEKGQTVTLRCDPISGHDNLYWYRRVMGKEIKFLLHFVKESKQDESGMPNNRFLAERTGGTYSTLKVQPAELEDSGVYFCASSQTGATNTGELFFGEGSRLTVL.

The chain carries TRBV29-1 and TRBJ2-3, with a tentative D call TRBD2 (6 bases). The V gene lost 7 bases and the J gene lost 1 base, with 15 bases spanning the gap. CDR1 SQVTM and CDR2 ANQGSEA come from the germline V gene. This CDR3 region has 14 residues. The CDR3 sequence: CSGRQGLGTDTQYF. For the CDR3, the DNA is TGCAGCGGACGGCAGGGACTTGGCACAGATACGCAGTATTTT.

This clonotype was counted at least ten times. The gene calls are TRBV6-1 and TRBJ1-5, with D perhaps TRBD1 (6 bases). Trimming removed 7 bases at V and 6 bases at J, with 16 bases between. The CDR3 consists of 14 residues. Per germline, CDR1 MNHNS and CDR2 SASEGT. This CDR3 is CASTRDTLAQPQHF. CDR3 nucleotide sequence: TGTGCCAGCACTAGGGACACTCTAGCTCAGCCCCAGCATTTT.

Ten or more counts support this clonotype. The CDR3 sequence is CASSTGTSGNTEAFF. CDR3 DNA: TGTGCCAGCAGCACAGGGACGTCCGGAAACACTGAAGCTTTCTTT. V and J are TRBV7-3 and TRBJ1-1, with D perhaps matching TRBD1 (6 bases). V dropped 5 bases and J dropped 2 bases, with 15 bases sitting between them. In germline, CDR1 is SGHTA, CDR2 FQGTGA. This CDR3 region has 15 residues.

There are many counts of this clonotype. The chain recombines TRBV27 with TRBJ1-2, with a tentative D call TRBD1 (6 bases). V shed 4 bases and J shed 4 bases, with 16 bases lying between them. Germline V CDR1 and CDR2: MNHEY, SMNVEV (reference sequence). The CDR3 contains 15 residues. CDR3 residues: CASSSGPARGYGYTF. Written as DNA, the CDR3 is TGTGCCAGCAGTTCCGGCCCCGCCAGGGGCTATGGCTACACCTTC.

This sequence joins TRBV19 and TRBJ2-5, with 10 bases aligning to TRBD2. Looked up from germline, CDR1 is LNHDA and CDR2 is SQIVND (reference sequence). The CDR3 contains 16 residues. V lost 4 bases, J lost 2 bases, and 7 bases stayed unmatched. The CDR3 DNA is TGTGCCAGTAGTACCGGACTAGCGGCGTCACAAGAGACCCAGTACTTC. Amino acids: CASSTGLAASQETQYF. Full variable domain (remainder filled in from reference TRBV19 and TRBJ2-5): DGGITQSPKYLFRKEGQNVTLSCEQNLNHDAMYWYRQDPGQGLRLIYYSQIVNDFQKGDIAEGYSVSREKKESFPLTVTSAQKNPTAFYLCASSTGLAASQETQYFGPGTRLLVL.

The sample holds many counts of this clonotype. The V call is TRBV5-1, the J call TRBJ1-5, with TRBD1 as a possible D gene (5 bases). CDR1 is SGHRS and CDR2 is YFSETQ in the germline V gene. V lost 7 bases and J 3 bases, leaving 14 bases between the germline ends. CDR3 length equals 14 residues. The CDR3 DNA is TGCGCCAGCGCCCCGGGGCCCGACAATCAGCCCCAGCATTTT. Amino acid sequence: CASAPGPDNQPQHF. The whole variable domain, remainder taken from reference TRBV5-1 and TRBJ1-5, is KAGVTQTPRYLIKTRGQQVTLSCSPISGHRSVSWYQQTPGQGLQFLFEYFSETQRNKGNFPGRFSGRQFSNSRSEMNVSTLELGDSALYLCASAPGPDNQPQHFGDGTRLSIL.

This clonotype was observed many times. CDR3 region: CASSLPGGRTEAFF. The DNA of the CDR3 is TGTGCCAGCAGTCTACCAGGGGGACGCACTGAAGCTTTCTTT. This chain joins TRBV6-5 and TRBJ1-1; 7 bases fit TRBD1. The CDR3 extends over 14 amino acids. J gave up 4 bases and V 5 bases, and 7 bases lay outside the gene matches. CDR1 is MNHEY, CDR2 SVGAGI, per germline.

The V and J genes are TRBV27 and TRBJ2-7; D uncertain. Looked up from germline, CDR1 is MNHEY and CDR2 is SMNVEV (reference sequence). Trimming stripped 3 bases from V and 3 bases from J, with 9 bases between. The length of the CDR3 is 13 residues. The CDR3 protein is CASSFPPYYEQYF. CDR3 DNA: TGTGCCAGCAGTTTCCCCCCGTACTACGAGCAGTACTTC.

The CDR3 DNA reads TGTGCCAGCAGTCGGGGGACAGACAATAATTCACCCCTCCACTTT. Encoded protein: CASSRGTDNNSPLHF. The chain recombines TRBV6-1 with TRBJ1-6; 7 bases line up with TRBD1. Germline CDR1 is MNHNS and CDR2 is SASEGT. Losses at the gene ends were 5 bases for V and 5 bases for J; bases not matched to a gene: 6. CDR3 length: 15 amino acids.

The chain recombines TRBV19 with TRBJ2-5; 9 bases map to TRBD2. V lost 3 bases, J lost 5 bases, and 7 bases stayed unmatched. Germline lookup yields CDR1 LNHDA and CDR2 SQIVND (reference sequence). The CDR3 is 15 residues long. DNA for the CDR3: TGTGCCAGTAGTATGCGTCTAGCGGGGATTGAGACCCAGTACTTC. Translating it yields CASSMRLAGIETQYF.

V is TRBV15 and J is TRBJ2-7; 10 bases are a match to TRBD2. The J segment lost 3 bases and the V segment lost 5 bases, leaving 4 bases of the junction unmatched. Germline assignment: CDR1 LNHNV and CDR2 YYDKDF (reference sequence). The CDR3 consists of 14 residues. CDR3 protein: CATSQASGGYEQYF. The CDR3 bases are TGTGCCACCAGCCAAGCTAGCGGGGGCTACGAGCAGTACTTC.

Remarks on this clonotype: A much larger clone lies a single base off, so this may be a read error. This chain joins TRBV20-1 and TRBJ1-5, with D hard to call. From germline, CDR1 is DFQATT and CDR2 SNEGSKA (reference sequence). CDR3 size: 16 residues. The V end lost 5 bases, the J end lost 0 bases, and 17 bases lay between the germline ends. The CDR3 DNA sequence: TGCAGTGCTCGCGCGTGGGGAAGATATAGCAATCAGCCCCAGCATTTT. This translates into CSARAWGRYSNQPQHF.

The chain uses TRBV7-8 and TRBJ2-2, with D hard to call. The germline V and J ends were trimmed by 0 bases and 4 bases, with 6 bases remaining between them. Germline CDR1 is SGHVS and CDR2 is FQNEAQ. The CDR3 covers 14 residues. Here the CDR3 reads CASSLATSTGELFF. The CDR3 coding sequence is TGTGCCAGCAGCTTAGCGACGTCCACCGGGGAGCTGTTTTTT.

This clonotype was detected ten times or more. The chain is built from TRBV5-1 and TRBJ1-2; perhaps TRBD1 as D (5 bases). The CDR3 is 14 residues long. CDR1 is SGHRS and CDR2 is YFSETQ in the germline V gene. Trimming removed 0 bases from V and 8 bases from J, with 14 bases in between. In DNA form, the CDR3 reads TGCGCCAGCAGCTTGGTCCAGGGACTTGACGGCTACACCTTC. This translates into CASSLVQGLDGYTF.

This clonotype was detected ten times or more. The chain has TRBV2 and TRBJ1-5; D is possibly TRBD1 (6 bases). The CDR3 is made up of 16 amino acids. Germline V CDR1 and CDR2: SNHLY, FYNNEI. Trimming took off 4 bases at V and 3 bases at J, with 16 bases between the two ends. The DNA of the CDR3 is TGTGCCAGCAGTGGGGGCCAGGGGTCGAACAATCAGCCCCAGCATTTT. Translating it yields CASSGGQGSNNQPQHF.

This clonotype was seen at least ten times. The rearrangement links TRBV5-1 to TRBJ1-2; D is unclear. V lost 2 bases and J 7 bases, leaving 18 bases between the germline ends. Germline V gene sequence: CDR1 SGHRS, CDR2 YFSETQ. There are 15 residues in the CDR3. The chain's CDR3 is CASSLGEMGFRGYTF. The CDR3 DNA is TGCGCCAGCAGCTTAGGTGAGATGGGATTTCGTGGCTACACCTTC.

This clonotype was counted at least ten times. The J gene is TRBJ1-1, the V gene TRBV5-1, with D possibly TRBD1 on 5 matching bases. Trimming took off 7 bases at V and 0 bases at J, with 13 bases between the two ends. The CDR3 is 14 residues long. Looked up from germline, CDR1 is SGHRS and CDR2 is YFSETQ. CDR3 residues: CASGAGTVNTEAFF. In DNA, the CDR3 is TGCGCCAGCGGAGCCGGGACCGTGAACACTGAAGCTTTCTTT.

This clonotype was observed many times. The gene calls are TRBV28 and TRBJ1-1; TRBD1 is a possible D gene (5 bases). V was clipped by 5 bases and J by 0 bases, with 13 bases between them. CDR3 size: 15 residues. Germline-derived CDR1 and CDR2 are MDHEN and SYDVKM. The CDR3 region is CASSPSGIMNTEAFF. DNA of the CDR3: TGTGCCAGCAGTCCGTCAGGGATTATGAACACTGAAGCTTTCTTT.

On this clonotype itself: A read error may be the cause here, since a much bigger clone is one base away. V is TRBV9 and J is TRBJ1-2; D is possibly TRBD1 (5 bases). Germline lookup yields CDR1 SGDLS and CDR2 YYNGEE. This CDR3 has 13 residues. The CDR3 DNA follows: TGTTCCAGCCGGGGGTTTTCTAACTATGGCTACACCTTC. It specifies CSSRGFSNYGYTF.